This T cell receptor beta chain stems from a study of blood T cells in healthy people across ages. V was trimmed by 4 bases and J by 2 bases, leaving 14 bases between them. The CDR3 runs 14 residues. Germline assignment: CDR1 GTSNPN and CDR2 SVGIG (reference sequence). A second roughly 6 to 12 cycle PCR used barcoded and J-beta primers. MiXCR, applied by TCRdb to the 5' RACE reads, yields one record per CDR3 protein. Of 1.5 million to 2 million distinct CDR3 sequences in the sample, roughly 32% are singletons; the top ten hold roughly 10%. The source is a woman between 25 and 40 years old in good health. The sequenced sample was blood. The gene calls are TRBV30 and TRBJ2-5; tentatively, D is TRBD2 (6 bases). The CDR3 DNA sequence: TGTGCCTGGAACTTGTTAGCGGAGCAAGAGACCCAGTACTTC. Its protein is CAWNLLAEQETQYF.